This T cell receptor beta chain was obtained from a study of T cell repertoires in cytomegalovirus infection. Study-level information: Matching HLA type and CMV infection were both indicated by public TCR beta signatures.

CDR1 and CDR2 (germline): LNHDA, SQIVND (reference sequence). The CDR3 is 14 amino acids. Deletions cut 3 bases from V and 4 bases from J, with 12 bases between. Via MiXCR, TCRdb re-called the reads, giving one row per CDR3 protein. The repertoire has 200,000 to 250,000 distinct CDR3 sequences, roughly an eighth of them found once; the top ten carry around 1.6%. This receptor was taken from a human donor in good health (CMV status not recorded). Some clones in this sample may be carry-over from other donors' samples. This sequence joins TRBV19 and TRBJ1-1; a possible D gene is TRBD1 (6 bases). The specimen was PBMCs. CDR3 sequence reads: CASSITGRATEAFF. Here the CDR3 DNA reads TGTGCCAGTAGTATCACAGGGAGGGCCACTGAAGCTTTCTTT. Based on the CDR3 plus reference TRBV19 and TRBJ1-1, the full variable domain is DGGITQSPKYLFRKEGQNVTLSCEQNLNHDAMYWYRQDPGQGLRLIYYSQIVNDFQKGDIAEGYSVSREKKESFPLTVTSAQKNPTAFYLCASSITGRATEAFFGQGTRLTVV.